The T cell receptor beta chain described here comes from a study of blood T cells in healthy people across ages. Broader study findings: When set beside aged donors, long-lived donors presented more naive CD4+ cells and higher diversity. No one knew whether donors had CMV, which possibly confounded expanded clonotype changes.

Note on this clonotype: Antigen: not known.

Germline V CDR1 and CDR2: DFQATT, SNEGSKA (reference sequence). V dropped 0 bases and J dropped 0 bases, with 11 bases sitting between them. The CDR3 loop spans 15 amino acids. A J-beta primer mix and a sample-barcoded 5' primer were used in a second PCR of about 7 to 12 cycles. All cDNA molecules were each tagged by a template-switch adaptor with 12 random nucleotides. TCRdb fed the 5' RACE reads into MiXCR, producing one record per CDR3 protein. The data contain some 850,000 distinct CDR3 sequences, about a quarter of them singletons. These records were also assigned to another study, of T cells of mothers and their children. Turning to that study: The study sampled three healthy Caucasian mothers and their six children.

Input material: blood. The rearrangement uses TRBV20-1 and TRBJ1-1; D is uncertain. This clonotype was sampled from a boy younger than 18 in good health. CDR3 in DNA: TGCAGTGCTAGAGATCGAGGCAGCTTGAACACTGAAGCTTTCTTT. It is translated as CSARDRGSLNTEAFF.